The T cell receptor beta chain under discussion was sequenced for a study of human T cells and chemical hapten exposure. Overall study: A 2 cm by 2 cm inner upper arm patch received 2% DPC for sensitization. Whole-study findings and limits: Large CDR3 similarity clusters arose significantly more often from expanded TCRs than from controls.

TCRdb processed the RACE reads anew with MiXCR; each CDR3 protein has one entry. The sample has 180,000 or so distinct CDR3 sequences, approximately 31% seen once. This clonotype was detected a few times. Its antigen is undetermined. Germline CDR1 reads MDHEN; CDR2 reads SYDVKM. Trimming removed 7 bases from V and 2 bases from J, with 15 bases in between. This CDR3 has 14 amino acids. The sample's time point: pre-sensitization, week 0. Documented treatment: therapeutic diphenylcyclopropenone sensitization with weekly scalp DPC. The receptor comes from a woman aged 25-40 years with alopecia areata. Some clones in this sample may be carry-over from other donors' samples. The sample was whole blood, taken in connection with sensitization to the hapten diphenylcyclopropenone (DPC). V usage is TRBV28 and J usage is TRBJ2-7; no clear D gene. The CDR3 sequence is CASTPSGTTYEQYF. DNA of the CDR3: TGTGCCAGCACCCCCTCGGGCACCACCTACGAGCAGTACTTC. Full variable domain (outside the CDR3, taken from reference TRBV28 and TRBJ2-7): DVKVTQSSRYLVKRTGEKVFLECVQDMDHENMFWYRQDPGLGLRLIYFSYDVKMKEKGDIPEGYSVSREKKERFSLILESASTNQTSMYLCASTPSGTTYEQYFGPGTRLTVT.